This T cell receptor beta chain was sequenced during a study of blood T cell repertoires in COVID-19. Whole-study context: Both acute and convalescent COVID-19 samples were obtained from the United States, Italy and Spain. PBMCs, B-cell-depleted T cells, or T cells were the source of the cDNA or gDNA that made up the material.

Trimming cost V 2 bases and J 3 bases; bases outside gene matches: 7. The length of the CDR3 is 17 residues. In germline, CDR1 is SGHTA, CDR2 FQGNSA. Authors' data handling: Amplification with reference gene primers provided the estimates of nucleated cell counts. Profiled with immunoSEQ multiplex PCR; TCRdb holds only in-frame clones, not every one. The V and J calls and clone size are taken from that table; D and trimming were inferred from the DNA. The data show about 140,000 clones, with 88% seen just once and about 1.5% held by the top ten. This TCR was recovered from a woman aged 55 to 70 with acute or convalescent COVID-19. The J gene is TRBJ1-2, the V gene TRBV7-2, with 12 bases aligning to TRBD1. Sequenced sample: peripheral blood. Written as DNA, the CDR3 is TGTGCCAGCAGCTTATCGGGGACAGGGGGCTTACACTATGGCTACACCTTC. Protein sequence: CASSLSGTGGLHYGYTF.